This T cell receptor (beta chain) appears in the sequencing data of a study of blood T cells in healthy people across ages. CDR1 is SQVTM, CDR2 ANQGSEA, per germline. This CDR3 has 13 amino acids. Primers used in a second PCR of about 6 to 11 cycles were a sample-barcoded 5' primer and a J-beta primer mix. MiXCR was run by TCRdb on the 5' RACE reads, yielding one entry per CDR3 protein. The table includes just under 550,000 distinct CDR3 sequences, about 24% detected once. Findings and limits, study-wide: Researchers deemed the diversity estimates from one million T cells underestimates.

Every donor contributed about 10 milliliters of peripheral blood by blood draw. As for this clonotype: Its antigen is currently unknown.

These records were also assigned to another study, of T cells of mothers and their children. As that report states: The sample comes from 8 or 9 healthy Caucasian donors: mothers and children. Not a single persistent microchimeric T cell clone was detected.

Sequenced input: blood. The V call is TRBV29-1, the J call TRBJ2-1, with no clear D. The assigned J gene may be wrong: the sequence end matches TRBJ2-5 better. The source of this sequence is a boy between 10 and 17 years old in good health. This CDR3 reads CSVEKLTQETQYF. For the CDR3, the DNA is TGCAGCGTTGAGAAGCTGACTCAAGAGACCCAGTACTTC.